The 24 T cell receptor beta chains below were found in one sample sequenced in a study of regulatory T cells in long-lasting Graves disease. Documented time point: newly diagnosed GD, antithyroid drugs for less than 3 months. The authors made the TCR library using RNA they extracted from PBMCs. Arm-PCR of CDR3 regions and iRepertoire HTBI primers were the basis on which TCR beta libraries were built. TCRdb passed the multiplex PCR reads through MiXCR, listing each CDR3 protein once. The table records some 500,000 distinct CDR3 sequences, more than 15% of them present only once. The sample was also linked to a second study, of T cells in Graves' hyperthyroidism and ophthalmopathy.

Material: peripheral blood mononuclear cells (PBMCs), obtained at new diagnosis, from a patient treated with antithyroid drugs. These receptor sequences come from a middle-aged woman with Graves disease.

This clonotype was detected ten times or more. The chain has TRBV7-8 and TRBJ2-7; D might be TRBD2 (7 bases). V was trimmed by 4 bases and J by 1 base, leaving 14 bases between them. CDR3 length: 15 residues. CDR1 is SGHVS, CDR2 FQNEAQ, per germline. The CDR3 bases are TGTGCCAGCAGCTCCCTAGGGGGGGTATCCTACGAGCAGTACTTC. Translating it yields CASSSLGGVSYEQYF.

This clonotype was counted many times. CDR3 region: CASREKGGVGHF. CDR3 coding DNA: TGTGCCAGCAGGGAGAAAGGCGGGGTGGGGCATTTT. The rearrangement links TRBV28 to TRBJ1-5; unclear D gene. CDR1 and CDR2 (germline): MDHEN, SYDVKM. Between the trimmed V and J ends, which lost 6 bases and 15 bases, there was a span of 18 bases. This CDR3 has 12 amino acids.

In its sample, this clonotype was seen a few times. The CDR3: CASSVNEFWENSPLHF. In DNA, the CDR3 is TGTGCCAGCAGCGTTAATGAGTTTTGGGAGAATTCACCCCTCCACTTT. The V and J genes are TRBV9 and TRBJ1-6; D unresolved. Germline values: CDR1 SGDLS, CDR2 YYNGEE. V was clipped by 2 bases and J by 7 bases, with 16 bases between them. The CDR3 has 16 residues.

The table lists this clonotype with many counts. The chain carries TRBV3-1 and TRBJ2-7, with TRBD1 matching over 7 bases. CDR3 length: 16 residues. CDR1 is LGHDT, CDR2 YNNKEL, per germline (reference sequence). V lost 0 bases to trimming and J lost 3 bases; unmatched junction nucleotides: 8. The CDR3 loop is CASSQEQDRSLYEQYF. The DNA of the CDR3 is TGTGCCAGCAGCCAAGAACAGGACAGGAGTCTCTACGAGCAGTACTTC.

Only a few counts were recorded for this clonotype. DNA of the CDR3: TGTGCCAGCAGTCGAAATGGGGAGACCACTGAAGCTTTCTTT. Translated: CASSRNGETTEAFF. The V gene is TRBV12-3 or TRBV12-4, the J gene TRBJ1-1; D unresolved. V shed 5 bases and J shed 4 bases, with 14 bases lying between them. This CDR3 region has 14 residues.

J is TRBJ1-1 and V is TRBV5-4, with D possibly TRBD1 on 6 matching bases. This CDR3 is 14 amino acids long. Germline CDR1 and CDR2: SGHNT and YYREEE (reference sequence). Between the trimmed V and J ends, which lost 4 bases and 3 bases, there was a span of 13 bases. The DNA of the CDR3 is TGTGCCAGCAGCCCTCAGGGGAAGGACACTGAAGCTTTCTTT. Translating it yields CASSPQGKDTEAFF.

In this sample, this clonotype turned up a few times. The chain uses TRBV2 and TRBJ2-1, with 7 bases matching TRBD2. In germline, CDR1 is SNHLY, CDR2 FYNNEI. Germline trimming cut 5 bases from V and 4 bases from J; bases unmatched to any gene: 8. This CDR3 is built from 15 residues. The CDR3 DNA follows: TGTGCCAGCAGTCGGGGACTACAATCTTACAATGAGCAGTTCTTC. Translating gives CASSRGLQSYNEQFF.

This clonotype was counted many times. The gene calls are TRBV6-2 or TRBV6-3 and TRBJ1-2, with no clear D. Per germline, CDR1 MNHEY and CDR2 SVGEGT. This CDR3 is 13 amino acids long. The germline V and J ends were trimmed by 2 bases and 0 bases, with 4 bases remaining between them. The CDR3: CASSYSSNYGYTF. In DNA form, the CDR3 reads TGTGCCAGCAGTTACAGTTCTAACTATGGCTACACCTTC.

The rearrangement uses TRBV14 and TRBJ2-7; 7 nucleotides match TRBD1. Losses at the gene ends were 1 base for V and 5 bases for J; bases not matched to a gene: 8. CDR3 length equals 15 residues. The germline CDR1 and CDR2 sequences are SGHDN and FVKESK. The CDR3 region is CASSQGGQFPHEQYF. CDR3 coding DNA: TGTGCCAGCAGCCAAGGGGGACAGTTTCCCCACGAGCAGTACTTC.

This clonotype was found many times. The J gene is TRBJ1-6, the V gene TRBV3-1; 7 positions agree with TRBD1. The CDR3 is made up of 15 amino acids. Germline V lookup: CDR1 LGHDT, CDR2 YNNKEL (reference sequence). V lost 1 base to trimming and J lost 9 bases; unmatched junction nucleotides: 6. The CDR3 is CASSQVSQGLSPLHF. The CDR3 nucleotides read TGTGCCAGCAGCCAAGTCTCACAGGGGCTTTCACCCCTCCACTTT.

The rearrangement uses TRBV5-5 and TRBJ1-2; D unresolved. The germline V gene has CDR1 SGHKS and CDR2 YYEKEE (reference sequence). V lost 2 bases and J lost 4, with 9 bases in between. The CDR3 runs 13 residues. As DNA, the CDR3 is TGTGCCAGCAGCTTAGGCAAACCCTATGGCTACACCTTC. This codes for CASSLGKPYGYTF.

V gene TRBV3-1 combines with J gene TRBJ2-1, with D possibly matching TRBD2 (6 bases). The V end was cut by 0 bases, the J end by 6 bases, with 15 bases between. Germline loops: CDR1 LGHDT, CDR2 YNNKEL (reference sequence). The CDR3 is 16 amino acids. In DNA, the CDR3 is TGTGCCAGCAGCCAAGACCCCGGGTCTAGCGCCAATGAGCAGTTCTTC. Translated: CASSQDPGSSANEQFF.

This clonotype turned up a few times. V and J are TRBV7-3 and TRBJ1-5, with D maybe TRBD1 (6 bases). Deletions cut 5 bases from V and 5 bases from J, with 16 bases between. The CDR3 spans 15 residues. Germline CDR1 is SGHTA and CDR2 is FQGTGA. The CDR3 region is CASSHRQVPHQPQHF. CDR3 bases: TGTGCCAGCAGCCACCGACAGGTACCTCATCAGCCCCAGCATTTT.

This clonotype was counted ten times or more. The rearrangement links TRBV2 to TRBJ2-3; D unclear. The length of the CDR3 is 14 residues. The V gene's germline CDR1 is SNHLY and CDR2 FYNNEI. V was trimmed by 3 bases and J by 0 bases, leaving 7 bases between them. The CDR3 is CASSESSSTDTQYF. For the CDR3, the DNA is TGTGCCAGCAGTGAGAGCAGTAGCACAGATACGCAGTATTTT.

In its sample, this clonotype was seen a few times. V usage is TRBV19 and J usage is TRBJ2-7; D uncertain. The CDR3 contains 14 residues. V was shortened by 8 bases and J by 2 bases, with 16 bases between the two germline ends. CDR1 is LNHDA, CDR2 SQIVND, per germline (reference sequence). The CDR3 DNA sequence: TGTGCCAGTCAGTCTCGGGCTGGCGCCTACGAGCAGTACTTC. Translated, it gives CASQSRAGAYEQYF.

Remarks on this clonotype: A much larger clone differs by one base, so this may be a read error. V usage is TRBV5-6 and J usage is TRBJ2-1; D is possibly TRBD1 or TRBD2 (5 bases each). This CDR3 region has 14 residues. Looked up from germline, CDR1 is SGHDT and CDR2 is YYEEEE. The CDR3 bases are TGTGCCAGCACCAAAGGGACGGGTTACAATGGGCAGTTCTTC. The encoded protein is CASTKGTGYNGQFF.

This clonotype was detected a few times. This chain links TRBV19 with TRBJ2-4, with D perhaps given as TRBD1 or TRBD2 (6 bases each). Germline values: CDR1 LNHDA, CDR2 SQIVND (reference sequence). This CDR3 is built from 14 residues. Trimming shortened V by 8 bases and J by 0 bases, and 11 bases separated the two germline ends. Written as DNA, the CDR3 is TGTGCCAGTCCCGAGGGGGGAGCCAAAAACATTCAGTACTTC. This encodes CASPEGGAKNIQYF.

CDR3 nucleotides: TGCGCCAGCAGCCCAGGACACACCCAGTCTGCTGAAGCTTTCTTT. This translates into CASSPGHTQSAEAFF. The chain recombines TRBV5-1 with TRBJ1-1, with a possible D match to TRBD1 (5 bases). V shed 4 bases and J shed 6 bases, with 19 bases lying between them. The CDR3 runs 15 residues. Germline CDR1 is SGHRS and CDR2 is YFSETQ.

There are many counts of this clonotype. The chain has TRBV6-1 and TRBJ1-1; TRBD1 agrees at 9 bases. The CDR3 length is 15 residues. V was pared by 3 bases and J by 5 bases, with 7 bases of the junction left unmatched. The germline gives CDR1 MNHNS, CDR2 SASEGT. CDR3: CASSESPGTGTEAFF. DNA of the CDR3: TGTGCCAGCAGTGAGAGTCCCGGGACAGGGACTGAAGCTTTCTTT.

In its sample, this clonotype was seen many times. The chain couples TRBV7-2 to TRBJ1-1; no firm D call. This CDR3 contains 11 residues. Trimming removed 2 bases at V and 8 bases at J, with 6 bases between. CDR1 and CDR2 from the germline V gene are SGHTA and FQGNSA. The CDR3 sequence: CASSLRTEAFF. CDR3 in DNA: TGTGCCAGCAGCTTACGCACCGAAGCTTTCTTT.

The sample holds many counts of this clonotype. This chain links TRBV2 with TRBJ2-2; D may be TRBD1 (5 bases). CDR3 length equals 16 residues. Trimming cost V 8 bases and J 1 base, with 17 bases left between them. The V gene's germline CDR1 is SNHLY and CDR2 FYNNEI. DNA for the CDR3: TGTGCCAGCTATGGGGAAGGCAGGGAGAACACCGGGGAGCTGTTTTTT. Encoded protein: CASYGEGRENTGELFF.

The rearrangement joins TRBV2 to TRBJ2-5; D not certain. The germline V gene has CDR1 SNHLY and CDR2 FYNNEI. Trimming stripped 0 bases from V and 7 bases from J, with 9 bases between. This CDR3 spans 13 amino acids. CDR3 protein: CASSEALRVTQYF. The CDR3 DNA is TGTGCCAGCAGTGAAGCCCTCCGGGTGACCCAGTACTTC.

This clonotype came up many times. V usage is TRBV7-8 and J usage is TRBJ1-1; no definite D call. Between the trimmed V and J ends, which lost 6 bases and 0 bases, there was a span of 8 bases. CDR1 and CDR2 from the germline V gene are SGHVS and FQNEAQ. The CDR3 sequence is 13 residues long. In nucleotides, the CDR3 is TGTGCCAGCAGACAAGACCTGAACACTGAAGCTTTCTTT. Amino acids: CASRQDLNTEAFF.

In its sample, this clonotype was seen many times. The genes are TRBV20-1 and TRBJ2-3, with D unresolved. Trimming pared 6 bases from V and 2 bases from J, leaving 18 bases between. The CDR3 runs 15 residues. Looked up from germline, CDR1 is DFQATT and CDR2 is SNEGSKA (reference sequence). Here the CDR3 DNA reads TGCAGTGCCCCAGAGACCGGGCCGAACACAGATACGCAGTATTTT. Amino acids: CSAPETGPNTDTQYF.